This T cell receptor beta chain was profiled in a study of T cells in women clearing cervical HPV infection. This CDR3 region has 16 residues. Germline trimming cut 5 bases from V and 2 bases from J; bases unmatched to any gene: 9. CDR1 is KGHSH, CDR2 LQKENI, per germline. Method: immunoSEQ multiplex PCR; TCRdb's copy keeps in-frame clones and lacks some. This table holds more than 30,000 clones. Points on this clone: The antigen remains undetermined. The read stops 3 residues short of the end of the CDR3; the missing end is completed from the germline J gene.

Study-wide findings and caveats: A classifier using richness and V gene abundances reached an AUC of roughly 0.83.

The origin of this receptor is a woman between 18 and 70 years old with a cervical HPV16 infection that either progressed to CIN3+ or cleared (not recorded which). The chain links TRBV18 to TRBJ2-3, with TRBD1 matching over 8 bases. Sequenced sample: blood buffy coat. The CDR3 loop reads CASSLRRQGATDTQYF. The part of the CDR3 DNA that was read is TGTGCCAGCTCATTACGGCGGCAGGGGGCCACAGATACG.